What follows are 27 T cell receptor beta chains derived from one specimen sequenced in a study of blood T cell repertoires in COVID-19. Only in-frame clones appear in the TCRdb table, and some are missing; sequencing was by immunoSEQ multiplex PCR. The table has 210,000 or so clones, around 80% seen once. Sequences were obtained from peripheral blood. These receptors originate from a human donor in a cohort sampled during active COVID-19.

The V call is TRBV7-3, the J call TRBJ1-6; D may be TRBD1 (6 bases). The V end lost 4 bases, the J end lost 13 bases, and 20 bases lay between the germline ends. This CDR3 comprises 15 residues. Germline lookup yields CDR1 SGHTA and CDR2 FQGTGA. CDR3 sequence (DNA): TGTGCCAGCAGCTCAGCTGTAGGCAGGGGCGCTCCCCTCCACTTT. As protein: CASSSAVGRGAPLHF. Looking up the rest from reference TRBV7-3 and TRBJ1-6 gives the full variable domain: GAGVSQTPSNKVTEKGKYVELRCDPISGHTALYWYRQSLGQGPEFLIYFQGTGAADDSGLPNDRFFAVRPEGSVSTLKIQRTERGDSAVYLCASSSAVGRGAPLHFGNGTRLTVT.

The V and J genes are TRBV3-1 (or the pseudogene TRBV3-2) and TRBJ2-5; the D gene is possibly TRBD1 (7 bases). The V end lost 9 bases, the J end lost 5 bases, and 13 bases lay between the germline ends. Germline CDR1 is LGHDT and CDR2 is YNNKEL (reference sequence). This CDR3 has 12 amino acids. DNA for the CDR3: TGTGCCAGTAGGGCGGGACAGGAGACCCAGTACTTC. Amino acids: CASRAGQETQYF.

The CDR3 coding sequence is TGTGCCAGCAGCTTAGGGGCAGGGGGCAAGGATACGCAGTATTTT. Protein sequence: CASSLGAGGKDTQYF. The chain is built from TRBV11-3 and TRBJ2-3, with TRBD1 matching 8 bases. CDR1 SGHNT and CDR2 YENEEA come from the germline V gene. Germline trimming cut 1 base from V and 6 bases from J; bases unmatched to any gene: 6. This CDR3 is built from 15 residues.

This chain uses TRBV5-6 with TRBJ1-2; 7 nucleotides match TRBD1. This CDR3 has 13 amino acids. Trimming cost V 2 bases and J 7 bases; bases outside gene matches: 5. The germline gives CDR1 SGHDT, CDR2 YYEEEE. The CDR3 sequence: CASSLLGQTGYTF. The CDR3 bases are TGTGCCAGCAGCTTACTGGGACAGACTGGCTACACCTTC.

The V gene is TRBV9, the J gene TRBJ2-7, with 9 bases fitting TRBD2. The CDR3 totals 14 residues. CDR1 is SGDLS, CDR2 YYNGEE, per germline. The J segment lost 5 bases and the V segment lost 4 bases, leaving 7 bases of the junction unmatched. CDR3 sequence: CASSYSGSADEQYF. CDR3 coding DNA: TGTGCCAGCAGCTATAGCGGGAGTGCGGACGAGCAGTACTTC.

The sample holds one count of this clone. The V call is TRBV15, the J call TRBJ1-1; 8 nucleotides agree with TRBD1. V lost 3 bases to trimming and J lost 4 bases; unmatched junction nucleotides: 10. The CDR3 is 16 amino acids. Germline values: CDR1 LNHNV, CDR2 YYDKDF (reference sequence). The CDR3 DNA follows: TGTGCCACCAGCAGCCCCCAGGGGGCCTTCGTCACTGAAGCTTTCTTT. It codes for CATSSPQGAFVTEAFF.

The rearrangement links TRBV19 to TRBJ2-3, with D possibly matching TRBD2 (6 bases). Per the germline V gene, CDR1 is LNHDA and CDR2 is SQIVND (reference sequence). Trimming removed 7 bases from V and 3 bases from J, with 17 bases in between. This CDR3 has 15 residues. In DNA form, the CDR3 reads TGTGCCAGTAAAAGGAGAGCGGGTGTAACAGATACGCAGTATTTT. This codes for CASKRRAGVTDTQYF.

This chain joins TRBV4-1 and TRBJ2-7; D is undetermined. Germline values: CDR1 MGHRA, CDR2 YSYEKL. The CDR3 has 15 amino acids. The V and J ends lost 0 bases and 2 bases respectively, with 11 bases between them. CDR3 loop: CASSQETPGPYEQYF. Written as DNA, the CDR3 is TGCGCCAGCAGCCAAGAGACCCCTGGGCCCTACGAGCAGTACTTC.

A single count supports this clone. The chain is built from TRBV28 and TRBJ1-2; D perhaps matches TRBD1 (6 bases). The CDR3 totals 16 residues. Trimming shortened V by 5 bases and J by 2 bases, and 18 bases separated the two germline ends. Germline V gives CDR1 MDHEN, CDR2 SYDVKM. CDR3 coding DNA: TGTGCCAGCAGTACCGGGACACCCTCTACAAACTATGGCTACACCTTC. Its translation is CASSTGTPSTNYGYTF.

There are a few counts of this clone. V gene TRBV27 combines with J gene TRBJ1-1, with 8 bases aligning to TRBD1. The CDR3 is made up of 15 amino acids. Trimming at V came to 6 bases and at J to 3 bases, leaving 9 bases not matched to a gene. Germline V gives CDR1 MNHEY, CDR2 SMNVEV (reference sequence). CDR3 amino acids: CASSGTGRGDTEAFF. In nucleotides, the CDR3 is TGTGCCAGCAGCGGGACAGGCCGCGGGGACACTGAAGCTTTCTTT.

V gene TRBV12-5 combines with J gene TRBJ1-1; D is unclear. The germline CDR1 and CDR2 sequences are LGHNT and FRNRAP. The CDR3 extends over 14 amino acids. The V end lost 6 bases, the J end lost 5 bases, and 16 bases lay between the germline ends. CDR3 nucleotides: TGTGCTAGTGGGCTGGGGTCCCGAGGGACTGAAGCTTTCTTT. The encoded protein is CASGLGSRGTEAFF.

This clone has only one observation. The chain joins TRBV4-3 to TRBJ1-2; TRBD1 agrees at 7 bases. This CDR3 contains 14 residues. Germline trimming cut 0 bases from V and 8 bases from J; bases unmatched to any gene: 6. CDR1 and CDR2 (germline): LGHNA, YSLEER. The CDR3 region has the DNA TGCGCCAGCAGCCAAGATGGGACAGCCTTGGGCTACACCTTC. Amino acid sequence: CASSQDGTALGYTF.

The rearrangement joins TRBV11-3 to TRBJ2-3; TRBD1 matches 8 bases. Trimming took 1 base from V and 6 from J; bases not matched to a gene: 12. The CDR3 consists of 17 residues. In germline, CDR1 is SGHNT, CDR2 YENEEA. In DNA form, the CDR3 reads TGTGCCAGCAGCTTAGTCGCCCCAGGGGGCGAGCATGATACGCAGTATTTT. Residues: CASSLVAPGGEHDTQYF. Complete variable domain (other parts from reference TRBV11-3 and TRBJ2-3): EAGVVQSPRYKIIEKKQPVAFWCNPISGHNTLYWYLQNLGQGPELLIRYENEEAVDDSQLPKDRFSAERLKGVDSTLKIQPAELGDSAVYLCASSLVAPGGEHDTQYFGPGTRLTVL.

This clone was seen a handful of times. The rearrangement joins TRBV4-3 to TRBJ1-5, with 9 positions matching TRBD1. The CDR3 has 14 amino acids. CDR1 and CDR2 from the germline V gene are LGHNA and YSLEER. The junction had 5 bases not matched to a gene; V was cut back by 4 bases and J by 7 bases. CDR3 protein: CASSRRTGDQPQHF. The CDR3 DNA follows: TGCGCCAGCAGCCGCCGGACAGGGGACCAGCCCCAGCATTTT.

This clone showed up just a few times. V and J are TRBV28 and TRBJ1-6; weak D call: TRBD1 (5 bases). This CDR3 comprises 15 residues. Germline V gene lookup returns CDR1 MDHEN and CDR2 SYDVKM. Trimming shortened V by 5 bases and J by 9 bases, and 17 bases separated the two germline ends. The CDR3 DNA reads TGTGCCAGCAGTCCAATGACAGTTCTGCGTTCACCCCTCCACTTT. As protein: CASSPMTVLRSPLHF.

The rearrangement joins TRBV5-1 to TRBJ2-7; D is perhaps TRBD1 (5 bases). The CDR3 contains 15 residues. Deletions cut 2 bases from V and 6 bases from J, with 18 bases between. Germline V gene sequence: CDR1 SGHRS, CDR2 YFSETQ. CDR3: CASSLNRPSVGEQYF. In nucleotides, the CDR3 is TGCGCCAGCAGCTTAAACAGGCCTTCGGTGGGCGAGCAGTACTTC.

DNA of the CDR3: TGTGCCAGCAGCTTAGTGCAGGGTCACATCGGGAGGGCCATAGATACGCAGTATTTT. Its translation: CASSLVQGHIGRAIDTQYF. This sequence joins TRBV7-8 and TRBJ2-3, with 8 nucleotides matching TRBD2. The CDR3 extends over 19 amino acids. Trimming removed 1 base from V and 5 bases from J; junction bases left unmatched: 17. CDR1 is SGHVS, CDR2 FQNEAQ, per germline.

This chain uses TRBV18 with TRBJ2-7, with 9 bases matching TRBD2. The germline CDR1 and CDR2 sequences are KGHSH and LQKENI. Trimming cost V 3 bases and J 2 bases; bases outside gene matches: 5. This CDR3 spans 15 amino acids. The CDR3 DNA follows: TGTGCCAGCTCACCTCGGACTAGCGACACCTACGAGCAGTACTTC. Translating it yields CASSPRTSDTYEQYF.

CDR3 loop: CARRDGTGINQPQHF. CDR3 bases: TGTGCCAGAAGGGACGGGACAGGGATCAATCAGCCCCAGCATTTT. The chain is built from TRBV5-3 and TRBJ1-5; 9 nucleotides align to TRBD1. TRBV5-3 is filed as an ORF, its function uncertain. This CDR3 contains 15 residues. The junction had 6 bases not matched to a gene; V was cut back by 5 bases and J by 3 bases.

This clone was detected a few times. This chain links TRBV7-9 with TRBJ1-1; D may be TRBD1 (5 bases). Deletions cut 5 bases from V and 2 bases from J, with 9 bases between. This CDR3 is built from 13 residues. Per the germline V gene, CDR1 is SEHNR and CDR2 is FQNEAQ (reference sequence). Here the CDR3 reads CASSRRGNTEAFF. In DNA form, the CDR3 reads TGTGCCAGCAGCCGAAGGGGTAACACTGAAGCTTTCTTT.

CDR3: CASSAGTPLNTGELFF. The DNA of the CDR3 is TGTGCCAGCAGCGCCGGGACACCGTTAAACACCGGGGAGCTGTTTTTT. The gene calls are TRBV7-7 and TRBJ2-2; a possible D gene is TRBD1 (6 bases). CDR1 and CDR2 (germline): SSHAT, FNYEAQ (reference sequence). This CDR3 is 16 amino acids long. V was pared by 5 bases and J by 2 bases, with 15 bases between.

This chain connects TRBV6-2 or TRBV6-3 to TRBJ2-1, with TRBD2 identical over 7 bases. Germline V gene data show CDR1 as MNHEY and CDR2 as SVGEGT. V dropped 3 bases and J dropped 6; count of bases not matched to a gene: 11. CDR3 length equals 16 residues. The CDR3 DNA follows: TGTGCCAGCAGTTATCTTCGAACTAGCGCCCTCAATGAGCAGTTCTTC. Its protein product is CASSYLRTSALNEQFF.

This chain uses TRBV5-4 with TRBJ2-3; 8 nucleotides match TRBD2. Unmatched junction bases numbered 13, after V lost 5 bases and J lost 5 bases. Germline CDR1 is SGHNT and CDR2 is YYREEE (reference sequence). The CDR3 totals 16 residues. This chain's CDR3 is CASSYGQRESGDTQYF. For the CDR3, the DNA is TGTGCCAGCAGTTACGGACAGCGGGAGAGTGGAGATACGCAGTATTTT.

V and J are TRBV14 and TRBJ1-4; no clear D. Germline CDR1 reads SGHDN; CDR2 reads FVKESK. CDR3 length: 14 amino acids. V gave up 1 base and J gave up 8 bases, with 11 bases separating them. CDR3 sequence: CASSQGGLYEKLFF. The CDR3 region has the DNA TGTGCCAGCAGCCAAGGAGGGCTGTACGAAAAACTGTTTTTT. Using reference TRBV14 and TRBJ1-4 for the parts outside the CDR3, the full variable domain is EAGVTQFPSHSVIEKGQTVTLRCDPISGHDNLYWYRRVMGKEIKFLLHFVKESKQDESGMPNNRFLAERTGGTYSTLKVQPAELEDSGVYFCASSQGGLYEKLFFGSGTQLSVL.

The V gene is TRBV4-1, the J gene TRBJ2-7, with 11 bases fitting TRBD2. V trimming: 0 bases; J trimming: 5 bases; junction bases outside the gene matches: 6. The CDR3 length is 16 residues. Germline CDR1 reads MGHRA; CDR2 reads YSYEKL. CDR3 nucleotides: TGCGCCAGCAGCCAAGATCCGGGGACTAGCGGTGACGAGCAGTACTTC. Encoded protein: CASSQDPGTSGDEQYF.

This clone was recorded a few times. The chain is built from TRBV11-2 and TRBJ1-1; no firm D call. CDR1 is SGHAT and CDR2 is FQNNGV in the germline V gene. This CDR3 contains 13 residues. V was pared by 1 base and J by 3 bases, with 6 bases between. CDR3 DNA sequence: TGTGCCAGCAGCTTAGGACTGTACACTGAAGCTTTCTTT. Translated: CASSLGLYTEAFF.

Only a few counts were recorded for this clone. The chain combines TRBV4-2 with TRBJ2-2; 9 nucleotides match TRBD2. After removal of 0 bases from V and 5 bases from J, the junction contained 13 bases not matched to a gene. The CDR3 consists of 19 residues. Per germline, CDR1 LGHNA and CDR2 YNFKEQ. This CDR3 reads CASSQDPYGREGRTGELFF. As DNA, the CDR3 is TGTGCCAGCAGCCAAGATCCCTATGGGCGGGAGGGCCGGACCGGGGAGCTGTTTTTT.